This T cell receptor (beta chain) was recorded in a study of blood T cell repertoires in COVID-19. Across the whole study: T cells, B-cell-depleted T cells, or PBMCs provided the cDNA or gDNA that served as material.

The protocol was immunoSEQ multiplex PCR, while the TCRdb copy is restricted to in-frame clones and leaves out a portion. The repertoire consists of some 200,000 clones, with about 90% occurring once and the leading ten covering nearly 2.5%. The V end was cut by 7 bases, the J end by 2 bases, with 14 bases between. The V gene's germline CDR1 is LGHDT and CDR2 YNNKEL (reference sequence). CDR3 size: 14 residues. The table lists this clone with a few counts. Material for sequencing was peripheral blood. The rearrangement links TRBV3-1 (or the pseudogene TRBV3-2) to TRBJ1-1; possibly TRBD1 for D (6 bases). The clonotype was recovered from a man in his forties with active or convalescent COVID-19. The CDR3, as DNA: TGTGCCAGCACCACTTCGGGGGGCAACACTGAAGCTTTCTTT. It codes for CASTTSGGNTEAFF.